Below are 15 T cell receptor beta chains sequenced from a single sample in a study of T cell repertoires in cytomegalovirus infection (dated by TCRdb to between 2018 and 2020). Antigen specificity for these receptors is unknown. These reads were obtained on an Illumina HiSeq 1500. In TCRdb, the public reads were trimmed at Q25 with fastp and aligned with MiXCR, with productive beta chains retained. Every entry covers one CDR3 protein and lists the most common genes and DNA from its rows. Within this sample are tens of thousands of distinct CDR3 sequences, with 20% to 25% of them counted one time only. Of the sample, 55% to 75% falls within the top ten clones. Taken with the paper, the label for treatment or condition translates to: in vitro stimulation with specific CMV peptide epitopes to enrich CMV-specific T cells. The source was CD8+ T cells from cultured PBMCs, collected from culture after CMV antigen stimulation. The source of these receptors is a human donor in good health (CMV status not recorded). Some clones in this sample may be carry-over from other donors' samples.

Comments on this clonotype: One junction end does not reproduce the germline sequence, and a read error may be involved. The V gene is TRBV7-6, the J gene TRBJ2-5, with TRBD1 matching 12 bases. The CDR3 runs 11 residues. Germline values: CDR1 SGHVS, CDR2 FNYEAQ. CDR3 sequence: CASSTGTGGAF. The CDR3 nucleotides are TGTGCCAGCAGCACCGGGACAGGGGGCGCCTTC.

This chain connects TRBV2 to TRBJ2-3, with 8 bases identical to TRBD2. The length of the CDR3 is 16 residues. Per the germline V gene, CDR1 is SNHLY and CDR2 is FYNNEI. After removal of 2 bases from V and 0 bases from J, the junction contained 4 bases not matched to a gene. CDR3 residues: CASSERRGGSTDTQYF. CDR3 bases: TGTGCCAGCAGTGAACGTCGGGGGGGAAGCACAGATACGCAGTATTTT.

The rearrangement joins TRBV6-2 or TRBV6-3 to TRBJ2-1; possibly TRBD1 or TRBD2 for D (5 bases each). Deletions cut 8 bases from V and 4 bases from J, with 21 bases between. There are 16 residues in the CDR3. Germline CDR1 MNHEY, CDR2 SVGEGT. The CDR3 region is CASSSPVTESYNEQFF. The CDR3 DNA follows: TGTGCCAGCTCTAGCCCCGTGACAGAAAGTTACAATGAGCAGTTCTTC.

J is TRBJ1-1 and V is TRBV7-6, with D tentatively TRBD1 (5 bases). The CDR3 extends over 15 amino acids. The germline V and J ends were trimmed by 2 bases and 1 base, with 11 bases remaining between them. Germline CDR1 and CDR2: SGHVS and FNYEAQ. In DNA, the CDR3 is TGTGCCAGCAGCTTAACAGGCGATAGGAACACTGAAGCTTTCTTT. Encoded protein: CASSLTGDRNTEAFF.

The chain has TRBV7-9 and TRBJ2-2, with D perhaps assigned TRBD1 or TRBD2 (5 bases each). CDR1 SEHNR and CDR2 FQNEAQ come from the germline V gene (reference sequence). Trimming removed 3 bases from V and 5 bases from J, with 16 bases in between. The CDR3 runs to 16 residues. This CDR3 reads CASSFSGRVETGELFF. CDR3 bases: TGTGCCAGCAGCTTTTCGGGGCGAGTAGAAACCGGGGAGCTGTTTTTT.

The chain carries TRBV7-8 and TRBJ1-5; D uncertain. CDR3 length equals 14 residues. Germline assignment: CDR1 SGHVS and CDR2 FQNEAQ. V shed 1 base and J shed 7 bases, with 11 bases lying between them. DNA of the CDR3: TGTGCCAGCAGCTTAGAGGCATCCCCCCAGCCCCAGCATTTT. It is translated as CASSLEASPQPQHF.

This clonotype was counted only a few times. J is TRBJ2-3 and V is TRBV12-3 or TRBV12-4; D is uncertain. The V end was cut by 0 bases, the J end by 4 bases, with 5 bases between. There are 13 residues in the CDR3. The CDR3 region is CASSLARPDTQYF. The DNA for the CDR3 is TGTGCCAGCAGTTTAGCTAGGCCAGATACGCAGTATTTT.

This clonotype was detected only a few times. The rearrangement links TRBV5-6 to TRBJ2-2; the D is unclear. Germline lookup yields CDR1 SGHDT and CDR2 YYEEEE. The CDR3 has 16 residues. The V gene lost 0 bases and the J gene lost 0 bases, with 9 bases spanning the gap. As DNA, the CDR3 is TGTGCCAGCAGCTTGGCCAGAGACCCGAACACCGGGGAGCTGTTTTTT. Translated, it gives CASSLARDPNTGELFF.

The V gene is TRBV7-9, the J gene TRBJ2-7; 7 nucleotides line up with TRBD1. Germline V gene sequence: CDR1 SEHNR, CDR2 FQNEAQ (reference sequence). The CDR3 is 12 amino acids. Losses at the gene ends were 5 bases for V and 6 bases for J; bases not matched to a gene: 4. CDR3 sequence reads: CASSQRTGEQYF. The CDR3 DNA sequence: TGTGCCAGCAGCCAACGGACAGGCGAGCAGTACTTC.

This clonotype has more than one count but fewer than ten. This chain links TRBV7-6 with TRBJ2-1; 7 bases are a match to TRBD1. This CDR3 comprises 17 residues. J lost 0 bases, V lost 4 bases, and 9 bases had no gene match. CDR1 is SGHVS and CDR2 is FNYEAQ in the germline V gene. CDR3 amino acids: CASSSTPRDSSYNEQFF. In DNA, the CDR3 is TGTGCCAGCAGCTCCACACCCCGGGACAGCTCCTACAATGAGCAGTTCTTC.

This clonotype was seen only a few times. The chain couples TRBV7-6 to TRBJ1-1; TRBD1 agrees at 7 bases. This CDR3 is 13 amino acids long. The J segment lost 5 bases and the V segment lost 5 bases, leaving 5 bases of the junction unmatched. Germline V gene lookup returns CDR1 SGHVS and CDR2 FNYEAQ. The CDR3 sequence: CASSPGTVTEAFF. CDR3 coding DNA: TGTGCCAGCAGCCCCGGGACAGTAACTGAAGCTTTCTTT.

The chain uses TRBV28 and TRBJ2-4, with 10 bases aligning to TRBD1. Germline assignment: CDR1 MDHEN and CDR2 SYDVKM. The length of the CDR3 is 14 residues. The CDR3 bases are TGTGCTACATTAAAGGACAGGGGGAAAAACATTCAGTACTTC. Translating it yields CATLKDRGKNIQYF.

CDR3 amino acids: CASSRAGTEAFF. CDR3 nucleotide sequence: TGTGCCAGCAGTCGGGCGGGGACTGAAGCTTTCTTT. The genes are TRBV7-6 and TRBJ1-1; D is uncertain. Germline CDR1 and CDR2: SGHVS and FNYEAQ. The CDR3 totals 12 residues. V was shortened by 6 bases and J by 5 bases, with 10 bases between the two germline ends.

This clonotype has more than one count but fewer than ten. The chain couples TRBV2 to TRBJ2-5, with D possibly matching TRBD1 (6 bases). This CDR3 spans 15 amino acids. With 7 bases removed from V and 14 bases from J, the gap between germline ends came to 29 bases. Looked up from germline, CDR1 is SNHLY and CDR2 is FYNNEI. The CDR3 DNA is TGTGCCAGCATCAGAACGGGGACAAGGAACTCACTCGATTACTTC. Translation gives CASIRTGTRNSLDYF.

The chain is built from TRBV28 and TRBJ2-7, with no clear D. Germline CDR1 MDHEN, CDR2 SYDVKM. V lost 8 bases, J lost 3 bases, and 11 bases lay in between. The CDR3 spans 12 residues. The CDR3 here is CASSRIIYEQYF. The CDR3 DNA reads as TGTGCCAGCTCTCGGATTATCTACGAGCAGTACTTC.